These 30 T cell receptor beta chains were sequenced from one sample in a study of blood T cell repertoires in COVID-19. The protocol was immunoSEQ multiplex PCR, while the TCRdb copy is restricted to in-frame clones and leaves out a portion. The sample yields about 68,000 clones, 89% seen once. The sequenced sample was peripheral blood. The receptors were gathered from a man in his fifties with active COVID-19.

This clone appeared a few times. This chain joins TRBV7-2 and TRBJ1-2, with 8 positions matching TRBD1. This CDR3 contains 16 residues. Germline loops: CDR1 SGHTA, CDR2 FQGNSA. V lost 1 base, J lost 7 bases, and 11 bases stayed unmatched. Here the CDR3 DNA reads TGTGCCAGCAGCTTAGGGGCCCCGACAGGGGCGTTTGGCTACACCTTC. Translated, it gives CASSLGAPTGAFGYTF.

The CDR3 DNA reads as TGCGCCAGCAGCCCTCAAGGCACAGGTCAAAGCTATGGCTACACCTTC. Amino acid sequence: CASSPQGTGQSYGYTF. The chain employs TRBV5-1 and TRBJ1-2; D perhaps matches TRBD1 (5 bases). V lost 4 bases and J lost 4, with 20 bases in between. The CDR3 extends over 16 amino acids. Germline CDR1 reads SGHRS; CDR2 reads YFSETQ.

This CDR3 is CASSLGAGGSYEQYF. The CDR3 nucleotides are TGTGCCAGCAGCCTCGGGGCAGGGGGCTCCTACGAGCAGTACTTC. V and J are TRBV7-6 and TRBJ2-7; 7 nucleotides match TRBD1. The CDR3 runs 15 residues. Germline V gene data show CDR1 as SGHVS and CDR2 as FNYEAQ. Trimming removed 5 bases from V and 0 bases from J; junction bases left unmatched: 7.

This clone was counted between two and nine times. This chain links TRBV19 with TRBJ1-6; 9 nucleotides line up with TRBD1. The germline V gene encodes CDR1 LNHDA and CDR2 SQIVND (reference sequence). The V and J ends lost 3 bases and 10 bases, in that order; junction bases with no gene match: 13. The CDR3 totals 17 residues. The CDR3 nucleotides read TGTGCCAGTAGTATTGGAACCCACCGACAGGGGGGATCACCCCTCCACTTT. Translation: CASSIGTHRQGGSPLHF. Full variable domain (rest looked up from reference TRBV19 and TRBJ1-6): DGGITQSPKYLFRKEGQNVTLSCEQNLNHDAMYWYRQDPGQGLRLIYYSQIVNDFQKGDIAEGYSVSREKKESFPLTVTSAQKNPTAFYLCASSIGTHRQGGSPLHFGNGTRLTVT.

This clone was recorded only once. The rearrangement links TRBV7-2 to TRBJ2-7, with D perhaps matching TRBD2 (5 bases). CDR3 length: 14 amino acids. Looked up from germline, CDR1 is SGHTA and CDR2 is FQGNSA. V was pared by 1 base and J by 9 bases, with 16 bases between. This chain's CDR3 is CASSLGVGVAGQYF. In DNA, the CDR3 is TGTGCCAGCAGCTTAGGGGTCGGGGTCGCTGGGCAGTACTTC.

V usage is TRBV12-3 or TRBV12-4 and J usage is TRBJ2-3; no clear D. The CDR3 is 13 residues long. Trimming removed 4 bases from V and 4 bases from J, with 9 bases in between. Here the CDR3 reads CASSSVSPDTQYF. The CDR3 nucleotides are TGTGCCAGCAGTTCCGTTTCCCCAGATACGCAGTATTTT.

The chain has TRBV5-1 and TRBJ1-2; the D is unclear. The ends were cut back, 0 bases at V and 6 bases at J, with 15 bases in the middle. Germline assignment: CDR1 SGHRS and CDR2 YFSETQ. The CDR3 loop spans 15 amino acids. The CDR3 region is CASSLGVGSLDGYTF. CDR3 bases: TGCGCCAGCAGCTTGGGTGTCGGGTCCCTTGATGGCTACACCTTC.

CDR3 DNA sequence: TGCGCCAGCAGCCTACAAACAGCTACCTACGAGCAGTACTTC. This codes for CASSLQTATYEQYF. The rearrangement uses TRBV4-1 and TRBJ2-7; D is ambiguous. Deletions cut 4 bases from V and 2 bases from J, with 12 bases between. Germline V lookup: CDR1 MGHRA, CDR2 YSYEKL. This CDR3 comprises 14 residues.

The rearrangement joins TRBV5-1 to TRBJ1-4; a possible D gene is TRBD1 (5 bases). CDR1 and CDR2 (germline): SGHRS, YFSETQ. This CDR3 is built from 15 residues. The germline V and J ends were trimmed by 2 bases and 9 bases, with 17 bases remaining between them. CDR3: CASSFDSRRDKKLFF. CDR3 DNA: TGCGCCAGCAGCTTTGACAGCCGGAGGGATAAAAAACTGTTTTTT.

This chain links TRBV5-4 with TRBJ2-1, with unresolved D. CDR1 and CDR2 (germline): SGHNT, YYREEE (reference sequence). Trimming took 1 base from V and 7 from J, leaving 12 bases between them. This CDR3 is built from 14 residues. The CDR3 protein is CASSLLSFVNEQFF. The CDR3 DNA reads as TGTGCCAGCAGCTTGTTGAGCTTCGTGAATGAGCAGTTCTTC.

The chain has TRBV21-1 and TRBJ1-3; the table's D call TRBD1 went unverified against the DNA. TRBV21-1 is reported as a pseudogene. The CDR3 runs 13 residues. CDR3 loop: CASLTGDGNTIYF. Here the CDR3 DNA reads TGTGCCAGCCTGACAGGGGACGGAAACACCATATATTTT.

CDR3 sequence (DNA): TGCGCCAGCAGCACGGGACAGGGAGGAGAGACCCAGTACTTC. Translation gives CASSTGQGGETQYF. This sequence joins TRBV4-3 and TRBJ2-5, with 9 bases that match TRBD1. The CDR3 has 14 residues. Germline V gene sequence: CDR1 LGHNA, CDR2 YSLEER. V was clipped by 5 bases and J by 4 bases; unmatched bases: 5.

The chain uses TRBV11-2 and TRBJ1-2; 8 bases line up with TRBD1. The V gene end was trimmed by 2 bases and the J gene end by 0 bases; junction bases not matched to a gene: 5. Germline loops: CDR1 SGHAT, CDR2 FQNNGV. The CDR3 is 16 residues long. Here the CDR3 reads CASSLRRQGTNYGYTF. The CDR3 DNA is TGTGCCAGCAGCTTACGGAGACAGGGGACTAACTATGGCTACACCTTC.

The chain links TRBV4-1 to TRBJ1-4; the D is unclear. CDR3 length: 15 amino acids. Germline V gene data show CDR1 as MGHRA and CDR2 as YSYEKL. Trimming took off 6 bases at V and 3 bases at J, with 14 bases between the two ends. The CDR3 loop is CASRPTFSSNEKLFF. The CDR3, as DNA: TGCGCCAGCAGGCCCACTTTCTCATCTAATGAAAAACTGTTTTTT.

V and J are TRBV5-1 and TRBJ2-3, with 7 bases aligning to TRBD1. The CDR3 runs 16 residues. Germline V gene data show CDR1 as SGHRS and CDR2 as YFSETQ. After removal of 7 bases from V and 3 bases from J, the junction contained 14 bases not matched to a gene. The CDR3 DNA reads as TGCGCCAGCGCTCAGGGGGTCAGGGATCTTACAGATACGCAGTATTTT. Its translation: CASAQGVRDLTDTQYF.

This clone was counted a single time. CDR3 loop: CASSSIRGINTEAFF. CDR3 nucleotide sequence: TGTGCCAGCAGTTCAATAAGGGGCATAAACACTGAAGCTTTCTTT. The chain has TRBV6-2 or TRBV6-3 and TRBJ1-1, with a weak D call TRBD1 (5 bases). The germline V gene has CDR1 MNHEY and CDR2 SVGEGT. The V gene lost 4 bases and the J gene lost 2 bases, with 14 bases spanning the gap. The CDR3 contains 15 residues.

This clone was recorded once. The rearrangement uses TRBV19 and TRBJ1-6, with D perhaps matching TRBD1 (5 bases). This CDR3 is built from 15 residues. The germline V gene encodes CDR1 LNHDA and CDR2 SQIVND (reference sequence). V lost 0 bases and J 8 bases, leaving 11 bases between the germline ends. This chain's CDR3 is CASSIEGREDSPLHF. The CDR3 DNA sequence: TGTGCCAGTAGTATAGAGGGCAGGGAGGATTCACCCCTCCACTTT. Variable domain in full (rest from reference TRBV19 and TRBJ1-6): DGGITQSPKYLFRKEGQNVTLSCEQNLNHDAMYWYRQDPGQGLRLIYYSQIVNDFQKGDIAEGYSVSREKKESFPLTVTSAQKNPTAFYLCASSIEGREDSPLHFGNGTRLTVT.

The chain combines TRBV7-9 with TRBJ1-1, with 10 bases matching TRBD1. CDR3 size: 14 residues. J was trimmed by 10 bases and V by 7 bases; bases with no gene match: 12. The germline V gene has CDR1 SEHNR and CDR2 FQNEAQ (reference sequence). The CDR3 region is CASTRDRGNLGAFF. In DNA, the CDR3 is TGTGCCAGCACCAGGGACAGGGGAAATCTTGGAGCTTTCTTT. Full variable domain (missing parts from reference TRBV7-9 and TRBJ1-1): DTGVSQNPRHKITKRGQNVTFRCDPISEHNRLYWYRQTLGQGPEFLTYFQNEAQLEKSRLLSDRFSAERPKGSFSTLEIQRTEQGDSAMYLCASTRDRGNLGAFFGQGTRLTVV.

This clone appeared a single time. CDR3 in amino acids: CASSAAVGAGVAKNIQYF. For the CDR3, the DNA is TGTGCCAGCAGCGCCGCGGTAGGGGCGGGGGTAGCCAAAAACATTCAGTACTTC. V and J are TRBV5-5 and TRBJ2-4; the match to TRBD2 covers 7 bases. The germline CDR1 and CDR2 sequences are SGHKS and YYEKEE (reference sequence). The CDR3 runs 18 residues. V lost 4 bases to trimming and J lost 0 bases; unmatched junction nucleotides: 13. The full variable domain, with the rest looked up from reference TRBV5-5 and TRBJ2-4, is DAGVTQSPTHLIKTRGQQVTLRCSPISGHKSVSWYQQVLGQGPQFIFQYYEKEERGRGNFPDRFSARQFPNYSSELNVNALLLGDSALYLCASSAAVGAGVAKNIQYFGAGTRLSVL.

This chain joins TRBV12-5 and TRBJ2-5; 10 bases fit TRBD2. This CDR3 has 16 amino acids. Germline trimming cut 1 base from V and 5 bases from J; bases unmatched to any gene: 7. Germline CDR1 is LGHNT and CDR2 is FRNRAP. The CDR3 DNA reads as TGTGCTAGTGGTTTGGCGGAGCGGGGGGGCCGTGAGACCCAGTACTTC. Translated: CASGLAERGGRETQYF.

The chain joins TRBV11-2 to TRBJ1-2, with D perhaps matching TRBD1 (5 bases). CDR3 size: 15 residues. The germline V gene has CDR1 SGHAT and CDR2 FQNNGV. Trimming cost V 5 bases and J 1 base, with 14 bases left between them. CDR3 nucleotides: TGTGCCAGCAGCCTCCGGTGGGGCCATAACTATGGCTACACCTTC. Amino acids: CASSLRWGHNYGYTF. Looking up the rest from reference TRBV11-2 and TRBJ1-2 gives the full variable domain: EAGVAQSPRYKIIEKRQSVAFWCNPISGHATLYWYQQILGQGPKLLIQFQNNGVVDDSQLPKDRFSAERLKGVDSTLKIQPAKLEDSAVYLCASSLRWGHNYGYTFGSGTRLTVV.

This chain connects TRBV5-1 to TRBJ1-1; unclear D gene. V was clipped by 2 bases and J by 0 bases, with 5 bases between them. CDR1 SGHRS and CDR2 YFSETQ come from the germline V gene. The CDR3 has 13 residues. In DNA, the CDR3 is TGCGCCAGCAGCTTCACAGTGAACACTGAAGCTTTCTTT. The encoded protein is CASSFTVNTEAFF.

V usage is TRBV19 and J usage is TRBJ2-2, with TRBD1 identical over 9 bases. The CDR3 is 14 residues long. CDR1 and CDR2 (germline): LNHDA, SQIVND (reference sequence). J gave up 3 bases and V 11 bases, and 7 bases lay outside the gene matches. The CDR3, as DNA: TGTGCCGTGGACAGGGGCACCTACACCGGGGAGCTGTTTTTT. This translates into CAVDRGTYTGELFF. Filled out from reference TRBV19 and TRBJ2-2, the complete variable domain reads DGGITQSPKYLFRKEGQNVTLSCEQNLNHDAMYWYRQDPGQGLRLIYYSQIVNDFQKGDIAEGYSVSREKKESFPLTVTSAQKNPTAFYLCAVDRGTYTGELFFGEGSRLTVL.

The J gene is TRBJ2-7, the V gene TRBV7-2; 12 bases match TRBD2. Germline V lookup: CDR1 SGHTA, CDR2 FQGNSA. The V gene end was trimmed by 5 bases and the J gene end by 9 bases; junction bases not matched to a gene: 11. The CDR3 runs 15 residues. The CDR3 reads CASSPGTSGRDVQYF. The CDR3 DNA follows: TGTGCCAGCAGCCCTGGGACTAGCGGGCGGGATGTGCAGTACTTC.

The chain carries TRBV5-1 and TRBJ2-5; TRBD1 is a possible D gene (6 bases). There are 13 residues in the CDR3. Trimming took 5 bases from V and 1 from J, leaving 9 bases between them. The V gene's germline CDR1 is SGHRS and CDR2 YFSETQ. CDR3 DNA sequence: TGCGCCAGCAGAACGACAGGCCAAGAGACCCAGTACTTC. Translated, it gives CASRTTGQETQYF.

The genes are TRBV15 and TRBJ2-7; D gene uncertain. The CDR3 has 13 residues. CDR1 LNHNV and CDR2 YYDKDF come from the germline V gene (reference sequence). V was shortened by 0 bases and J by 2 bases, with 5 bases between the two germline ends. This CDR3 is CATSRDLAYEQYF. The CDR3 bases are TGTGCCACCAGCAGAGATCTCGCCTACGAGCAGTACTTC.

V is TRBV19 and J is TRBJ1-1; a possible D gene is TRBD1 (5 bases). This CDR3 spans 14 amino acids. Per the germline V gene, CDR1 is LNHDA and CDR2 is SQIVND (reference sequence). Trimming left V 7 bases short and J 1 base short, with 13 bases between. CDR3 in DNA: TGTGCCAGTAACCCAGGGTACACGAACACTGAAGCTTTCTTT. This encodes CASNPGYTNTEAFF.

This chain joins TRBV5-1 and TRBJ2-1, with TRBD2 identical over 9 bases. Germline V lookup: CDR1 SGHRS, CDR2 YFSETQ. Losses at the gene ends were 0 bases for V and 5 bases for J; bases not matched to a gene: 3. CDR3 size: 15 residues. The chain's CDR3 is CASSLVAGADNEQFF. The CDR3 coding sequence is TGCGCCAGCAGCTTGGTAGCGGGGGCTGACAATGAGCAGTTCTTC.

This clone was found once. The V and J genes are TRBV24-1 and TRBJ2-1, with 11 bases fitting TRBD2. The CDR3 consists of 16 residues. With 3 bases clipped from V and 3 bases from J, the junction kept 3 bases outside the gene matches. Germline V gene lookup returns CDR1 KGHDR and CDR2 SFDVKD. CDR3 in amino acids: CATSDTSGGLYNEQFF. CDR3 in DNA: TGTGCCACCAGTGATACTAGCGGGGGCCTCTACAATGAGCAGTTCTTC.

The chain recombines TRBV13 with TRBJ2-5; no clear D. Trimming cost V 4 bases and J 5 bases, with 23 bases left between them. The CDR3 is made up of 17 amino acids. Germline V gene sequence: CDR1 PRHDT, CDR2 FYEKMQ (reference sequence). The CDR3 region has the DNA TGTGCCAGCAGCTCAAGACTGAACGACGCCTCATGGGAGACCCAGTACTTC. It translates to CASSSRLNDASWETQYF.